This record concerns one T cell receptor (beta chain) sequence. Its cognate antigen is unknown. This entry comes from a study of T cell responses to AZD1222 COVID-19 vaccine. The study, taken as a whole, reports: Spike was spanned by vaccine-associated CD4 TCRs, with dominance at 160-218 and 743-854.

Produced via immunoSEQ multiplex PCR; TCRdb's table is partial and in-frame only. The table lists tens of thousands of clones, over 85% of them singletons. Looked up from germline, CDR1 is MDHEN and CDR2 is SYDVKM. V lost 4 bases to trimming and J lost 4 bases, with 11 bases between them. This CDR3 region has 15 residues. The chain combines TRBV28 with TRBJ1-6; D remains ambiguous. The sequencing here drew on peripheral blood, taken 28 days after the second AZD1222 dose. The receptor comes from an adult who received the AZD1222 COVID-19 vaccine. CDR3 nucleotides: TGTGCCAGCAGTTCCCCTCCCTCTTATAATTCACCCCTCCACTTT. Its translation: CASSSPPSYNSPLHF.